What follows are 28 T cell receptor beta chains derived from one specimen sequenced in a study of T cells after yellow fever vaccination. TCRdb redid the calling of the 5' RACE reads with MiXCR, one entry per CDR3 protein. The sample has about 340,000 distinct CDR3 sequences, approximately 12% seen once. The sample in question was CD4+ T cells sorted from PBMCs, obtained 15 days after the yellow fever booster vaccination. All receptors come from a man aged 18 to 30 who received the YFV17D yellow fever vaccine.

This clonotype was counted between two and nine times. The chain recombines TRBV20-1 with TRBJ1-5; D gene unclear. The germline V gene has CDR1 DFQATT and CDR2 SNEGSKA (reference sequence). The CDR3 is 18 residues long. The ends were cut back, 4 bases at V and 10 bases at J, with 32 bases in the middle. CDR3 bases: TGCAGTGCTATTCTCCCGGCTCTAAAGGGCGAGGGAGGTACTCCCCAGCATTTT. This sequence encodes CSAILPALKGEGGTPQHF.

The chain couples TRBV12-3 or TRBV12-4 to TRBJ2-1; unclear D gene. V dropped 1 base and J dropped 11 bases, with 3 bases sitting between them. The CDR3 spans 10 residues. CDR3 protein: CASSLGKQFF. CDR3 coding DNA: TGTGCCAGCAGTTTAGGGAAGCAGTTCTTC.

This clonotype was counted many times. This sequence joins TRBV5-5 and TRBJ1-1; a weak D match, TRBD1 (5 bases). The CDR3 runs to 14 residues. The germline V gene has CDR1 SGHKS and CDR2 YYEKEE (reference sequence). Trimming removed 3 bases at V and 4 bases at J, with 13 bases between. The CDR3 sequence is CASSYTIGGTEAFF. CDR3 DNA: TGTGCCAGCAGCTACACCATCGGGGGCACTGAAGCTTTCTTT.

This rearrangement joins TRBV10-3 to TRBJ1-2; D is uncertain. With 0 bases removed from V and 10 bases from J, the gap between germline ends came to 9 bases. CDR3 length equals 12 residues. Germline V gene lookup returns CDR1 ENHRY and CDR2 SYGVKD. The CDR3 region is CAISESDRDYTF. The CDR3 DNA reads TGTGCCATCAGTGAGTCAGACCGCGACTACACCTTC.

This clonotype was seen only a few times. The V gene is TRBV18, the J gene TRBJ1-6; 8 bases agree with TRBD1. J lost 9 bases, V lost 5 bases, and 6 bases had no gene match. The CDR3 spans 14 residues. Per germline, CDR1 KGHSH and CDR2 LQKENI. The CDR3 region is CASSKDREGSPLHF. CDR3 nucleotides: TGTGCCAGCTCAAAGGACAGGGAGGGTTCACCCCTCCACTTT.

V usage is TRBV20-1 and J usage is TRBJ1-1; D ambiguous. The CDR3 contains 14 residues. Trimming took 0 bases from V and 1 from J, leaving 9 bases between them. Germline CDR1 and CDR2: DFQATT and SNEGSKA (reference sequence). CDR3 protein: CSARDVGKNTEAFF. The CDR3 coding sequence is TGCAGTGCTAGAGACGTGGGAAAGAACACTGAAGCTTTCTTT.

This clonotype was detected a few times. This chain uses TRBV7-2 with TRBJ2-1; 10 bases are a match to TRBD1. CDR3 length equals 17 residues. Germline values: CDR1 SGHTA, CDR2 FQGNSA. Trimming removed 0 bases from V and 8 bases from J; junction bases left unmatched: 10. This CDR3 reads CASSLAVPGTGEDEQFF. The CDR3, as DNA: TGTGCCAGCAGCTTAGCGGTCCCGGGGACAGGGGAGGATGAGCAGTTCTTC.

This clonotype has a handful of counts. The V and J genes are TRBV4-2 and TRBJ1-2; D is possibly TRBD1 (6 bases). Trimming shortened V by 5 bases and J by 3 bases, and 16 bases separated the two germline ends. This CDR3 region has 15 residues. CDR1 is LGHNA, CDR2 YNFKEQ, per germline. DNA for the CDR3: TGTGCCAGCAGCAGCGGCGGGGGCGAGGACTATGGCTACACCTTC. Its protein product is CASSSGGGEDYGYTF.

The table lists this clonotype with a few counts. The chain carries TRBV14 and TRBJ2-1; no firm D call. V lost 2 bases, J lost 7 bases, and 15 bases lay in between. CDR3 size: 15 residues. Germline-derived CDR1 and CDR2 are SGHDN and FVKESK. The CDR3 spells CASSQYHGFKNEQFF. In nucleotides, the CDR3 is TGTGCCAGCAGCCAATATCATGGCTTTAAAAATGAGCAGTTCTTC.

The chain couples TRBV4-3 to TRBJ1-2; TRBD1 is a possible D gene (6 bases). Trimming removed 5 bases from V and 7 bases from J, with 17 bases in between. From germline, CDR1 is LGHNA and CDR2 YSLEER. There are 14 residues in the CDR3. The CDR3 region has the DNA TGCGCCAGCAGCGTCGATCAGGGGACGGGTGGCTACACCTTC. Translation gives CASSVDQGTGGYTF.

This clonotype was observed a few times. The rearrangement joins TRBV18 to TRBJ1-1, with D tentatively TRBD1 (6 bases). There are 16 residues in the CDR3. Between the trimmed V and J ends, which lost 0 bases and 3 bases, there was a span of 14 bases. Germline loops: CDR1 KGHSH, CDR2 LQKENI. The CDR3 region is CASSPPSTGMDTEAFF. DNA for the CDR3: TGTGCCAGCTCACCACCTTCTACAGGGATGGACACTGAAGCTTTCTTT.

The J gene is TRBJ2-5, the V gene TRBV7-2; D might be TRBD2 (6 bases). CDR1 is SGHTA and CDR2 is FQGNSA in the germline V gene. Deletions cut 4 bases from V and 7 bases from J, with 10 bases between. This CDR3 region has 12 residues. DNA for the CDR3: TGTGCCAGCAGCTCGCTAGCGTCGACCCAGTACTTC. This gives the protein CASSSLASTQYF. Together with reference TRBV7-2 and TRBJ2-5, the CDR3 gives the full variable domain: GAGVSQSPSNKVTEKGKDVELRCDPISGHTALYWYRQSLGQGLEFLIYFQGNSAPDKSGLPSDRFSAERTGGSVSTLTIQRTQQEDSAVYLCASSSLASTQYFGPGTRLLVL.

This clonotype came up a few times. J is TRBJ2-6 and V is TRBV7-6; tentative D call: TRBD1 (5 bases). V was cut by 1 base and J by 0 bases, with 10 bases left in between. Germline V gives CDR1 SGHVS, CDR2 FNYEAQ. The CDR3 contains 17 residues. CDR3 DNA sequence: TGTGCCAGCAGCTTAGGGGGCGGCTTCTCTGGGGCCAACGTCCTGACTTTC. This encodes CASSLGGGFSGANVLTF.

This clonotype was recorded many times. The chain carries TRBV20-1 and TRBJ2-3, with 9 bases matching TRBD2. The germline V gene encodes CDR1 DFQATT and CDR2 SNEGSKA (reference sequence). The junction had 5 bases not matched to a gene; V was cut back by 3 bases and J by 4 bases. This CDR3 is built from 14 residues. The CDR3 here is CSASLAGIADTQYF. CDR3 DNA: TGCAGTGCTAGTCTAGCGGGGATAGCAGATACGCAGTATTTT.

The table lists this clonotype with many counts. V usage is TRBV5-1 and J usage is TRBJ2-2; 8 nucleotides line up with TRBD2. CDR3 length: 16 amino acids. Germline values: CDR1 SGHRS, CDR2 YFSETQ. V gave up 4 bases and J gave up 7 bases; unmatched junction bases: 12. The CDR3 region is CASSAQGLVIIGELFF. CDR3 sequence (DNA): TGCGCCAGCAGCGCCCAGGGACTAGTCATCATCGGGGAGCTGTTTTTT.

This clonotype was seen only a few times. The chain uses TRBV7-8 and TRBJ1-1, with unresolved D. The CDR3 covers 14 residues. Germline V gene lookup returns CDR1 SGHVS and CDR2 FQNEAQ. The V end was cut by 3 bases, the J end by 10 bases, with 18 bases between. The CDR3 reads CASSFRAALTVAFF. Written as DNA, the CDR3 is TGTGCCAGCAGCTTTAGAGCGGCGTTGACGGTAGCTTTCTTT.

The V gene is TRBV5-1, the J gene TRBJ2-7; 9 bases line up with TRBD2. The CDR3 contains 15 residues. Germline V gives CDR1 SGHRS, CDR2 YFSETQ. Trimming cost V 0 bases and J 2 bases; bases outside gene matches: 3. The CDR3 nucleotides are TGCGCCAGCAGCTTGGGGACTAGCGCGACCTACGAGCAGTACGTC. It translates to CASSLGTSATYEQYV.

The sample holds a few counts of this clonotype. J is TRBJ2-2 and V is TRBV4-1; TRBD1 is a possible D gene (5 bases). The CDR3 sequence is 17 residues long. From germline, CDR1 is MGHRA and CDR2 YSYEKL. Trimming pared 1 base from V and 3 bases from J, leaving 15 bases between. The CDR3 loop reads CASSQGRVKGYTGELFF. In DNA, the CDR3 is TGCGCCAGCAGCCAAGGCAGGGTCAAAGGGTACACCGGGGAGCTGTTTTTT.

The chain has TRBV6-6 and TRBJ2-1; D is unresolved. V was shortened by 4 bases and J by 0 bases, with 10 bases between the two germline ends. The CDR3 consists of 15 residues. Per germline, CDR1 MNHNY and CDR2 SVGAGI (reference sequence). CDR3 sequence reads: CASSWARSSYNEQFF. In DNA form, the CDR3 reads TGTGCCAGCAGTTGGGCCCGAAGCTCCTACAATGAGCAGTTCTTC.

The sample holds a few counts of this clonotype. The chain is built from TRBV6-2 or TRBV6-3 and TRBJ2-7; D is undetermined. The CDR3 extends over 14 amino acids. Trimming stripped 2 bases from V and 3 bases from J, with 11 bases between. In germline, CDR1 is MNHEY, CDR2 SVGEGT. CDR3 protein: CASSYAGRYYEQYF. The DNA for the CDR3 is TGTGCCAGCAGTTACGCTGGCAGATACTACGAGCAGTACTTC.

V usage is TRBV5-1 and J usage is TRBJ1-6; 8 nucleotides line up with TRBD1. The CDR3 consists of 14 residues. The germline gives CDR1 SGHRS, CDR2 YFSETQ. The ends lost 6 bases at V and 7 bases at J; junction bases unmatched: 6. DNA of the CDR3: TGCGCCAGCAAGCCGGGACAGGTCAATTCACCCCTCCACTTT. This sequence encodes CASKPGQVNSPLHF.

CDR3 sequence (DNA): TGTGCCAGCAGCCTCCGAAGCCCCGCGGATGAGCAGTTCTTC. Residues: CASSLRSPADEQFF. This chain links TRBV7-3 with TRBJ2-1; no definite D call. The CDR3 covers 14 residues. Germline V CDR1 and CDR2: SGHTA, FQGTGA. Trimming left V 5 bases short and J 8 bases short, with 16 bases between.

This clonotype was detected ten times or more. CDR3 in DNA: TGTGCCAGCAGCCAAGCGGGGGCACTGTTTTTT. It encodes CASSQAGALFF. V and J are TRBV14 and TRBJ1-4; tentatively, D is TRBD1 (6 bases). CDR3 length: 11 residues. The germline gives CDR1 SGHDN, CDR2 FVKESK. V was trimmed by 1 base and J by 13 bases, leaving 7 bases between them.

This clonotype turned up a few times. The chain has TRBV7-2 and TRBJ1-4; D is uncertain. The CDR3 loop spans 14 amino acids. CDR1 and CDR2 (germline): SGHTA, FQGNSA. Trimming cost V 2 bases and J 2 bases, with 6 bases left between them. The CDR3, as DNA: TGTGCCAGCAGCTTAAGCCGGACTAATGAAAAACTGTTTTTT. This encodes CASSLSRTNEKLFF. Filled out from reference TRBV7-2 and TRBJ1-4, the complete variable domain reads GAGVSQSPSNKVTEKGKDVELRCDPISGHTALYWYRQSLGQGLEFLIYFQGNSAPDKSGLPSDRFSAERTGGSVSTLTIQRTQQEDSAVYLCASSLSRTNEKLFFGSGTQLSVL.

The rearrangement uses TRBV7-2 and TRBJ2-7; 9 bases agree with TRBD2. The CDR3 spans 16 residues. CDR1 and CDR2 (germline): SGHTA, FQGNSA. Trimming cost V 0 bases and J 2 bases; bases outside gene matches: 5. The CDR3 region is CASSLAGGGAPYEQYF. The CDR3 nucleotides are TGTGCCAGCAGCTTAGCGGGCGGGGGGGCTCCCTACGAGCAGTACTTC.

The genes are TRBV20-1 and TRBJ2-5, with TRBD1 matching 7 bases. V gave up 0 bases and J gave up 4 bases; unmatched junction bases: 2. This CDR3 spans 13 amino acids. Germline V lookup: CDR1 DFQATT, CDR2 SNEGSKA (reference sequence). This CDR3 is CSARETGTETQYF. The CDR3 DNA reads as TGCAGTGCTAGAGAGACAGGGACAGAGACCCAGTACTTC.

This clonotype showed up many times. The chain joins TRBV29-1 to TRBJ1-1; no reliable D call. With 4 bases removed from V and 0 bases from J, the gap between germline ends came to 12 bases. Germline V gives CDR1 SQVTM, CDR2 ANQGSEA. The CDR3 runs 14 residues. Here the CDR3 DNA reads TGCAGCGTTGTTTCTAGGCTGATGAACACTGAAGCTTTCTTT. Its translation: CSVVSRLMNTEAFF.

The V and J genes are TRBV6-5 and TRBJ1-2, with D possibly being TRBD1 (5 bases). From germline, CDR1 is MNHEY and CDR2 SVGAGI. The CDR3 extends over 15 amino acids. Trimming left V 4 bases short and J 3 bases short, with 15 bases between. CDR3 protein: CASSFIGGADYGYTF. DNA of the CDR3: TGTGCCAGCAGTTTTATCGGGGGAGCCGACTATGGCTACACCTTC.